The present T cell receptor (beta chain) was sequenced within a study of monozygotic twins with inflammatory bowel disease. Each TCR library consumed about 4,000 ng of total RNA. cDNA was made in eight separate reactions per sample. The template switching step added UMIs that contained a 6-nucleotide sample barcode. TCRdb reanalyzed the 5' RACE reads and collapses them to one entry per CDR3 protein, without DNA. This repertoire includes 300,000 to 400,000 distinct CDR3 sequences. General study findings and limits: Whether twins were concordant or discordant made no difference to repertoire similarity, possibly from limited power.

As for this clonotype: Its antigen is currently unknown.

This CDR3 is built from 13 residues. Germline CDR1 reads MGHRA; CDR2 reads YSYEKL. The chain combines TRBV4-1 with TRBJ1-1; TCRdb outputs TRBD1, but without DNA this stays unchecked. The source is a human donor with ulcerative colitis or Crohn's disease, or a healthy co-twin of an affected twin (not recorded which). The specimen was blood. This CDR3 is CASSQDRGSQAFF.